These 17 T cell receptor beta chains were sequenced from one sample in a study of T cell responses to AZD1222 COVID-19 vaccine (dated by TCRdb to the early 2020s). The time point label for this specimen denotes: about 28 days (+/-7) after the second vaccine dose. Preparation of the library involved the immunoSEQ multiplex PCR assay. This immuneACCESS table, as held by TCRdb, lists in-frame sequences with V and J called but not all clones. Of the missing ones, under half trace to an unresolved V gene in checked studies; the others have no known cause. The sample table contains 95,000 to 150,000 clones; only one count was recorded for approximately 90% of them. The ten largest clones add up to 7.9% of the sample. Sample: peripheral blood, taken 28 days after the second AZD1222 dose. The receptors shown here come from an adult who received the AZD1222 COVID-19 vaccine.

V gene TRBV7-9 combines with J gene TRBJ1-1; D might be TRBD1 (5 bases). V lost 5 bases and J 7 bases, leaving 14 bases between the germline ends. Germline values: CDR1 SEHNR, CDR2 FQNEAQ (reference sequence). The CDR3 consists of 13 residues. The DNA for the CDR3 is TGTGCCAGCAGCCCCGAGGGGCAAAATGAAGCTTTCTTT. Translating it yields CASSPEGQNEAFF.

The CDR3 loop is CASQRDRGNIQYF. The CDR3 region has the DNA TGCGCCAGTCAGAGGGACAGGGGAAACATTCAGTACTTC. The rearrangement joins TRBV5-1 to TRBJ2-4; the match to TRBD1 covers 10 bases. This CDR3 region has 13 residues. After removal of 8 bases from V and 6 bases from J, the junction contained 5 bases not matched to a gene. The V gene's germline CDR1 is SGHRS and CDR2 YFSETQ.

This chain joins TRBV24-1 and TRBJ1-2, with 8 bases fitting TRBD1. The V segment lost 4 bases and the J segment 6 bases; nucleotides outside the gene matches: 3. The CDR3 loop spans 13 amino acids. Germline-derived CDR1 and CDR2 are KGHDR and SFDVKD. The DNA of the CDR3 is TGTGCCACCAGTGAGGACAGGGTTAATGGCTACACCTTC. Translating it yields CATSEDRVNGYTF.

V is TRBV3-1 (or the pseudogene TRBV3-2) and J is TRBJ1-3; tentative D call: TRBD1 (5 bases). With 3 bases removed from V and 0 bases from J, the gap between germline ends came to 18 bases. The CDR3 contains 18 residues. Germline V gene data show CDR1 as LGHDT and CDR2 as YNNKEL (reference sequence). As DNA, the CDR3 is TGTGCCAGCAGCCAGGGGATATCCGGGACGGGCTCTGGAAACACCATATATTTT. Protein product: CASSQGISGTGSGNTIYF.

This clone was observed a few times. DNA of the CDR3: TGTGCCAGCAGCCAGGAGGGACAGGGGGATAATGAAAAACTGTTTTTT. The encoded protein is CASSQEGQGDNEKLFF. The chain carries TRBV3-1 (or the pseudogene TRBV3-2) and TRBJ1-4, with 11 bases aligning to TRBD1. Germline V gene lookup returns CDR1 LGHDT and CDR2 YNNKEL (reference sequence). This CDR3 comprises 16 residues. J gave up 4 bases and V 3 bases, and 4 bases lay outside the gene matches.

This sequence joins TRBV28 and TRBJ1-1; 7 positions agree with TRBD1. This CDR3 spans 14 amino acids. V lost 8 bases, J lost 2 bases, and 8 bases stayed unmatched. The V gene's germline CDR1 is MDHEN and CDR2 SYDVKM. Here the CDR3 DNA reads TGTGCCAGCTTCCGGGGACAGCTAAACACTGAAGCTTTCTTT. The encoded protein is CASFRGQLNTEAFF.

The CDR3, as DNA: TGTGCCAGCAGTTTACAACAGGGGGCAACTTTCTTT. Translated, it gives CASSLQQGATFF. This chain connects TRBV28 to TRBJ1-1; TRBD1 matches 9 bases. CDR1 is MDHEN and CDR2 is SYDVKM in the germline V gene. The CDR3 consists of 12 residues. The V segment lost 2 bases and the J segment 12 bases; nucleotides outside the gene matches: 4.

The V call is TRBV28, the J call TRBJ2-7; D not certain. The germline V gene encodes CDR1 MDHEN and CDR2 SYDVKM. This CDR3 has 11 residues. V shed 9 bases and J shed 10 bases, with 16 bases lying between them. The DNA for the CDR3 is TGTGCCAGTAGCTGGGCGCTCGGACAGTACTTC. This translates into CASSWALGQYF.

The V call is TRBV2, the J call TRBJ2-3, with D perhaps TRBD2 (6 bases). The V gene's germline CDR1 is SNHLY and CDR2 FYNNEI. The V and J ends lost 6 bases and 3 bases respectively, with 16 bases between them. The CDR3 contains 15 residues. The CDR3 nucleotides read TGTGCCAGCAGCGTCGGAGGGCCGGGGACAGATACGCAGTATTTT. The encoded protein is CASSVGGPGTDTQYF.

The CDR3 region is CASSTRDGYEQYF. The CDR3, as DNA: TGTGCCAGCAGCACCCGGGACGGATACGAGCAGTACTTC. The J gene is TRBJ2-7, the V gene TRBV7-9, with D perhaps matching TRBD1 or TRBD2 (5 bases each). Germline V CDR1 and CDR2: SEHNR, FQNEAQ (reference sequence). CDR3 size: 13 residues. V was pared by 5 bases and J by 4 bases, with 12 bases between.

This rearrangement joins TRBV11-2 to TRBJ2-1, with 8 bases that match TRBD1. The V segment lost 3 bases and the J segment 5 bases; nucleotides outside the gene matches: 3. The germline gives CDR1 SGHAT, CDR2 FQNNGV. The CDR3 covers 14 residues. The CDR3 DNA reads TGTGCCAGCAGCTTTGGACAGGGTGACAATGAGCAGTTCTTC. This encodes CASSFGQGDNEQFF.

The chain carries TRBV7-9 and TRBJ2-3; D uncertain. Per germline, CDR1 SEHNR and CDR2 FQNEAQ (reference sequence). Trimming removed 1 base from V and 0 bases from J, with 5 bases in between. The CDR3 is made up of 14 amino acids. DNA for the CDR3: TGTGCCAGCAGCTTAGTGGACAGCACAGATACGCAGTATTTT. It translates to CASSLVDSTDTQYF.

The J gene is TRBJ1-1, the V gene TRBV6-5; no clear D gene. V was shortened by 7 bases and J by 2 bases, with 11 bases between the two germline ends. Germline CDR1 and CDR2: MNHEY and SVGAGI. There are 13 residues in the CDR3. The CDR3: CASTQDGNTEAFF. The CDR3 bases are TGTGCCAGCACCCAGGACGGAAACACTGAAGCTTTCTTT.

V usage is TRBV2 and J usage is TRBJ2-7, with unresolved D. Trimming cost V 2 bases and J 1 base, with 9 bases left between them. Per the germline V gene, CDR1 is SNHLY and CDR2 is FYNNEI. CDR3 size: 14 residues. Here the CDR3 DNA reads TGTGCCAGCAGTGAATCAAACTCTTCCTACGAGCAGTACTTC. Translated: CASSESNSSYEQYF. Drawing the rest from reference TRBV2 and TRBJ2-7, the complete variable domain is EPEVTQTPSHQVTQMGQEVILRCVPISNHLYFYWYRQILGQKVEFLVSFYNNEISEKSEIFDDQFSVERPDGSNFTLKIRSTKLEDSAMYFCASSESNSSYEQYFGPGTRLTVT.

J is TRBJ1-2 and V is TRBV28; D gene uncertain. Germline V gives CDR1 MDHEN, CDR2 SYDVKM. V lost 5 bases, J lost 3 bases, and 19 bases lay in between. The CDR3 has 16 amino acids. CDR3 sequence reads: CASSGPIGQAYYGYTF. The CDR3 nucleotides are TGTGCCAGCAGTGGGCCCATCGGGCAGGCATACTATGGCTACACCTTC.

CDR3 DNA sequence: TGTGCCACCAGCAGTCGGAGCACCGAGTCACCCCTCCACTTT. It translates to CATSSRSTESPLHF. The chain couples TRBV15 to TRBJ1-6; no definite D call. This CDR3 contains 14 residues. Germline V lookup: CDR1 LNHNV, CDR2 YYDKDF (reference sequence). V dropped 3 bases and J dropped 10 bases, with 13 bases sitting between them.

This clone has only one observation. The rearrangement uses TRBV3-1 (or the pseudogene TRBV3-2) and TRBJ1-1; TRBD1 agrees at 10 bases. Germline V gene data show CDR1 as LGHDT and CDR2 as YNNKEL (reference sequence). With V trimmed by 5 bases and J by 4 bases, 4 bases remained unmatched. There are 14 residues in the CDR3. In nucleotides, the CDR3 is TGTGCCAGCAGCTTCCGGACAGGGGGCACTGAAGCTTTCTTT. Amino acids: CASSFRTGGTEAFF.